The next 2 T cell receptor beta chains were all read from a single sample in a study of cytomegalovirus exposure and HLA in healthy donors. PCR amplification relied on 60 Vbeta primers (plus 13 Jbeta primers). TCRdb's table, derived via immunoSEQ multiplex PCR, lists solely in-frame clones and lacks some. The sample has around 67,000 clones, roughly four fifths seen once. Sequences were obtained from PBMCs. These receptors were collected from a woman in her 30s in good health and CMV-seropositive.

The CDR3 nucleotides are TGTGCCAGCAGTTTGATTGGGGGAGGAGATACGCAGTATTTT. Its translation: CASSLIGGGDTQYF. The chain couples TRBV6-5 to TRBJ2-3, with D perhaps TRBD2 (6 bases). CDR3 length equals 14 residues. Germline V CDR1 and CDR2: MNHEY, SVGAGI. Between the trimmed V and J ends, which lost 4 bases and 5 bases, there was a span of 13 bases.

The rearrangement uses TRBV14 and TRBJ2-5; 8 bases align to TRBD1. The CDR3 sequence is 16 residues long. The V gene end was trimmed by 3 bases and the J gene end by 4 bases; junction bases not matched to a gene: 10. From germline, CDR1 is SGHDN and CDR2 FVKESK. The CDR3 bases are TGTGCCAGCAGCCACCGACAGGGGCTAGATGGAGAGACCCAGTACTTC. Translated: CASSHRQGLDGETQYF.